This T cell receptor beta chain was observed in a study of Tregs in tolerant kidney transplant recipients. General study findings and limits: The most relevant donor-specific Treg TCRbeta repertoire apparently came from expansion with activated donor B cells.

This clone has a single count. Its antigen is unknown. CDR1 and CDR2 from the germline V gene are MNHNS and SASEGT. V lost 3 bases to trimming and J lost 3 bases, with 11 bases between them. The CDR3 is 14 amino acids. Here immunoSEQ multiplex PCR was the method, and the copy in TCRdb shows in-frame clones only, minus some. The sample contains 200,000 to 300,000 clones, around 81% of which appear only once. This TCR came from a human donor in good health. V usage is TRBV6-1 and J usage is TRBJ2-5; D might be TRBD1 or TRBD2, each matching 5 bases. The sequenced sample was CD4+ T cells from blood. CDR3 sequence: CASSESRGKETQYF. The CDR3 bases are TGTGCCAGCAGTGAGTCGAGGGGAAAAGAGACCCAGTACTTC.